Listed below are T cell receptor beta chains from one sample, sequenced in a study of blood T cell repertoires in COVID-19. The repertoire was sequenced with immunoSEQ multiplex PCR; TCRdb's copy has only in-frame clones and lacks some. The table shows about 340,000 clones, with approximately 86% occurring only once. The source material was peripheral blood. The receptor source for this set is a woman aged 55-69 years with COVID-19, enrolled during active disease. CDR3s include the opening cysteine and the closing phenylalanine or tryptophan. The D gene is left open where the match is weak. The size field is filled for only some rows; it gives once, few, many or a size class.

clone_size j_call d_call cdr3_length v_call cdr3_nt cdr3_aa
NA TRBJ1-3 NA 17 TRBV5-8 TGTGCCAGCAGCTTGATTTACACTACGAGCTCTGGAAACACCATATATTTT CASSLIYTTSSGNTIYF
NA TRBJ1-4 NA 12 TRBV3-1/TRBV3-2 TGTGCCAGCAGTGTCGACTGGCAAGAACTGTTTTTT CASSVDWQELFF
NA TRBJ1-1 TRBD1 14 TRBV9 TGTGCCAGCAGCGATAACAGGGGAGGCACTGAAGCTTTCTTT CASSDNRGGTEAFF
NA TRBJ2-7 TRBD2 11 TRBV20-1 TGCAGTAGCGGGACCACCTACGAGCAGTACTTC CSSGTTYEQYF
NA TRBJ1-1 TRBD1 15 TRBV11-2 TGTGCCAGCAGCTCCCCGGGACAGATCTACACTGAAGCTTTCTTT CASSSPGQIYTEAFF
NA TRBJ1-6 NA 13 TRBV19 TGTGCCAGTAGCGATCGTAACTTGTTAGCCCTCCACTTT CASSDRNLLALHF
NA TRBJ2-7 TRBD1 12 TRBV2 TGTGCCAGCAGGGGACAGGGCTACGAGCAGTACTTC CASRGQGYEQYF
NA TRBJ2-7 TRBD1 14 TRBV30 TGTGCCTGGAGTGTTGGGACAGGCCCCTACGAGCAGTACTTC CAWSVGTGPYEQYF
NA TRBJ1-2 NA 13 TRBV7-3 TGTGCCAGCAGCTTGACAGATAATTATGGCTACACCTTC CASSLTDNYGYTF
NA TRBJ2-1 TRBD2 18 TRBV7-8 TGTGCCAGCAGCTTCCCCGGGACTAGCGGGGTGTCCTACAATGAGCAGTTCTTC CASSFPGTSGVSYNEQFF
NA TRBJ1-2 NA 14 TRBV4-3 TGCGCCAGCAGCTCACAACAGGGAAACTATGGCTACACCTTC CASSSQQGNYGYTF
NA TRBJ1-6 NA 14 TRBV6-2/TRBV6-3 TGTGCCAGCAGTTACTCGTCGTTAACTGCACCCCTCCACTTT CASSYSSLTAPLHF
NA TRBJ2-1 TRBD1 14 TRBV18 TGTGCCAGCTCACCAGGGACAGGGGACAATGAGCAGTTCTTC CASSPGTGDNEQFF
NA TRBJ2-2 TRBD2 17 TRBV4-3 TGCGCCAGCAGGAGCGTAACGGGGGGGAAGAACACCGGGGAGCTGTTTTTT CASRSVTGGKNTGELFF
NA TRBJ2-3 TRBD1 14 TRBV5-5 TGTGCCAGCAGCCTACAGGGGGGATTGGATACGCAGTATTTT CASSLQGGLDTQYF
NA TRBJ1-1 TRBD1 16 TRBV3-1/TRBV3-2 TGTGCCAGCAGCCTAACGAGGACAGGAGGGTACACTGAAGCTTTCTTT CASSLTRTGGYTEAFF
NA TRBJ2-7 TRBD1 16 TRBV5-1 TGCGCCAGCAGCTGGGACAGGTCAAAAGTATCCTACGAGCAGTACTTC CASSWDRSKVSYEQYF
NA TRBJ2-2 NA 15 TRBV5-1 TGCGCCAGCAGTCGTAACCCGGGGAACACCGGGGAGCTGTTTTTT CASSRNPGNTGELFF
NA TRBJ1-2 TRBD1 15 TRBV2 TGTGCCAGCGGAGACAGGGGTCGATCAGGATATGGCTACACCTTC CASGDRGRSGYGYTF
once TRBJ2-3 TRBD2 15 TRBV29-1 TGCAGCGTTGATTCAGCGGGGGGGAGCACAGATACGCAGTATTTT CSVDSAGGSTDTQYF
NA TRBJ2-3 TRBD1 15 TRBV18 TGTGCCAGCTCACCACCGGGACAGACCACAGATACGCAGTATTTT CASSPPGQTTDTQYF
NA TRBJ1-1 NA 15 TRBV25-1 TGTGCCAGCAGTGAATATAGGGGTTCTAACACTGAAGCTTTCTTT CASSEYRGSNTEAFF
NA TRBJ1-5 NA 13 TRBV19 TGTGCCAGTAGAAGCCAGGGCAATCAGCCCCAGCATTTT CASRSQGNQPQHF
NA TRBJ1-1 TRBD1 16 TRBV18 TGTGCCAGCTCACCATCAGGGGGCCGGGACTACGCTGAAGCTTTCTTT CASSPSGGRDYAEAFF
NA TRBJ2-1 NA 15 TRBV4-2 TGTGCCAGCAGCCAAGAGAGGGGGGGCCTGAATGAGCAGTTCTTC CASSQERGGLNEQFF
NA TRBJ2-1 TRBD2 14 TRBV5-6 TGTGCCAGCAGCTTGGGCCGGGGGGGCGGCGAGCAGTTCTTC CASSLGRGGGEQFF
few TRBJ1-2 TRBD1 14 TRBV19 TGTGCCAGTAGCAAGACAGGGATGTTCTATGGCTACACCTTC CASSKTGMFYGYTF
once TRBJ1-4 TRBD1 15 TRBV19 TGTGCCAGTAGCCCCTGGACAGGGGAGGCTGAAAAACTGTTTTTT CASSPWTGEAEKLFF
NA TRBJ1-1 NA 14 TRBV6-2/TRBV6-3 TGTGCCAGCAGCATAGGGCCAGGGGAAGCTGAAGCTTTCTTT CASSIGPGEAEAFF
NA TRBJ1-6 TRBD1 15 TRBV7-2 TGTGCCAGCACCGCCAGGCGGGCAGGGGGTTCACCCCTCCACTTT CASTARRAGGSPLHF
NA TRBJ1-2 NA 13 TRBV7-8 TGTGCCAGCAGCTTAACGGAGCTATATGGCTACACCTTC CASSLTELYGYTF
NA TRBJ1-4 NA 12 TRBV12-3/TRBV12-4 TGTGCCAGCTCCGCGGCTAATGAAAAACTGTTTTTT CASSAANEKLFF
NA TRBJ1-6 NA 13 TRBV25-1 TGTGCCAGCAAGACAGTGAATAATTCACCCCTCCACTTT CASKTVNNSPLHF
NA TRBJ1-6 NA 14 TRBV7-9 TGTGCCAGCAGCCAGGGGTATAGGAATTCACCCCTCCACTTT CASSQGYRNSPLHF
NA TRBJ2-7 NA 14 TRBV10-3 TGTGCCATCAGTGATCAACAGGGATTTTACGAGCAGTACTTC CAISDQQGFYEQYF
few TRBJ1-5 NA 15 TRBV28 TGTGCCAGCAGTTCACCCAGAGGTAGCAATCAGCCCCAGCATTTT CASSSPRGSNQPQHF
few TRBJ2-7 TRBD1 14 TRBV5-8 TGTGCCAGCAGCCTCGGACAGGGGTTCGACGAGCAGTACTTC CASSLGQGFDEQYF
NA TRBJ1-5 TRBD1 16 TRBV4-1 TGCGCCAGCAGCCAGGACTTTACCGGGACAGGGTGGGCCCAGCATTTT CASSQDFTGTGWAQHF